This paragraph covers one T cell receptor beta chain sequence. Antigen unknown. This sample stems from a study of shared clonotypes between healthy human individuals. CDR3 length: 14 residues. The V end was cut by 1 base, the J end by 6 bases, with 13 bases between. Germline V gene data show CDR1 as LGHNA and CDR2 as YSLEER. Whole-study findings and limits: Clonotype sharing among donors was thought likely to change with sequencing depth. Compared with memory subsets, naive subsets generally had larger estimated richness. Sampling involved blood alone; tissue repertoires likely differ.

This table comes from immunoSEQ multiplex PCR, and its TCRdb copy is limited to in-frame clones, with some not included. The sample includes just over 2,000,000 clones, about 94% of them seen just once. Naive CD8 cells were CD45RO-negative, positively selected for CCR7, excluding terminally differentiated effector memory CD45RA+ cells. The V call is TRBV4-3, the J call TRBJ2-7; TRBD1 is a possible D gene (5 bases). The source material was naive CD8+ T cells sorted from blood. This TCR came from a man aged 18 to 30 in good health. The DNA for the CDR3 is TGCGCCAGCAGCCAAGGGGGCCTCCCCTCCGAGCAGTACTTC. Amino acid sequence: CASSQGGLPSEQYF.